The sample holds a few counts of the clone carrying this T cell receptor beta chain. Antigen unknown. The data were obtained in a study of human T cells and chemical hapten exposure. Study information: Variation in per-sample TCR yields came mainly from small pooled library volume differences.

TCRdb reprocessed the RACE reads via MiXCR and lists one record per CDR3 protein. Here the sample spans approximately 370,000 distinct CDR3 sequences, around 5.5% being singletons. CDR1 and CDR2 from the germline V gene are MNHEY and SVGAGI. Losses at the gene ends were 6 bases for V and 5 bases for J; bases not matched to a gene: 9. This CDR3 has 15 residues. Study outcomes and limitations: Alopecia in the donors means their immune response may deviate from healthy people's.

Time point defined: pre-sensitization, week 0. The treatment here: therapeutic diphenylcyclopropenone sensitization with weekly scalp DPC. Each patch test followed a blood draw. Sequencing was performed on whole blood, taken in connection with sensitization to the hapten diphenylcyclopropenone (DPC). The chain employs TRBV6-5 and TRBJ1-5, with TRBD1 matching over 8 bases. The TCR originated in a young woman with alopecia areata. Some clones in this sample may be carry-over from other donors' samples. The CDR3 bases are TGTGCCAGCAGCCCACAGGACAGGGCCGATCAGCCCCAGCATTTT. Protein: CASSPQDRADQPQHF.